Given below is one T cell receptor (beta chain) in context. This entry is derived from a study of blood T cell repertoires in COVID-19. Sequencing used immunoSEQ multiplex PCR; TCRdb keeps in-frame clones, though not all of them. The top ten clones hold roughly 10% of a sample with fewer than 200,000 clones, just over 85% of them seen once. The CDR3 spans 12 residues. The germline gives CDR1 GTSNPN, CDR2 SVGIG (reference sequence). The V gene end was trimmed by 4 bases and the J gene end by 5 bases; junction bases not matched to a gene: 4. The J gene is TRBJ2-5, the V gene TRBV30; 7 bases are a match to TRBD1. The clonotype comes from a woman aged 18-35 years who had recovered from COVID-19. Sequences were obtained from PBMCs or T cells enriched from blood (not recorded which). CDR3 DNA sequence: TGTGCCTGGATAAGGGGGCGGGAGACCCAGTACTTC. It is translated as CAWIRGRETQYF.